This T cell receptor (beta chain) was sequenced during a study of T cell responses to AZD1222 COVID-19 vaccine. Study outcomes and limitations: Targets within unmutated variant regions were reportedly found for nearly half of spike-specific TCRs.

The CDR3 loop spans 14 amino acids. Trimming left V 3 bases short and J 5 bases short, with 11 bases between. Germline lookup yields CDR1 SGHAT and CDR2 FQNNGV. TCRdb keeps only in-frame clones here, not all; method: immunoSEQ multiplex PCR. The data hold around 99,000 clones, with around 90% observed a single time. This clone was detected only a few times. Its antigen is undetermined. V gene TRBV11-2 combines with J gene TRBJ1-5; D is ambiguous. The sample consisted of peripheral blood, taken on day 0 of AZD1222 vaccination. The origin of this receptor is an adult in good health. The CDR3 DNA reads as TGTGCCAGCAGCTTGGACGTAACACATCAGCCCCAGCATTTT. Its protein product is CASSLDVTHQPQHF.